These 24 T cell receptor beta chains came from one sample sequenced in a study of CD8+ T cells in alopecia areata. Sequencing relied on a cDNA template that was reverse transcribed from extracted RNA. TCRdb's table, derived via immunoSEQ multiplex PCR, lists solely in-frame clones and lacks some. The sample comprises about 97,000 clones, roughly 41% of which are singletons, and about 1.2% rests with the top ten. The sequenced sample was CD4+ T cells sorted from blood. The receptors stem from a human donor with alopecia areata.

The J gene is TRBJ1-2, the V gene TRBV5-1; the D is unclear. The V end was cut by 3 bases, the J end by 6 bases, with 15 bases between. In germline, CDR1 is SGHRS, CDR2 YFSETQ. This CDR3 region has 14 residues. The CDR3 is CASSSPAESHGYTF. As DNA, the CDR3 is TGCGCCAGCAGCTCGCCCGCAGAGTCGCATGGCTACACCTTC.

This clone was seen more than once but under ten times. This chain links TRBV30 with TRBJ1-5, with D perhaps TRBD1 (6 bases). V was clipped by 0 bases and J by 4 bases, with 19 bases between them. This CDR3 is built from 17 residues. Germline CDR1 GTSNPN, CDR2 SVGIG (reference sequence). CDR3 nucleotides: TGTGCCTGGAGTGTAACGGGGGCGGGATCCGCAAATCAGCCCCAGCATTTT. It codes for CAWSVTGAGSANQPQHF.

The J gene is TRBJ1-6, the V gene TRBV7-6, with D possibly TRBD1 on 6 matching bases. CDR1 is SGHVS, CDR2 FNYEAQ, per germline. V lost 4 bases and J 5 bases, leaving 12 bases between the germline ends. CDR3 length equals 15 residues. DNA for the CDR3: TGTGCCAGCAGCTCCCGGGACATCGATAATTCACCCCTCCACTTT. It codes for CASSSRDIDNSPLHF. The full variable domain, completed using reference TRBV7-6 and TRBJ1-6, is GAGVSQSPRYKVTKRGQDVALRCDPISGHVSLYWYRQALGQGPEFLTYFNYEAQQDKSGLPNDRFSAERPEGSISTLTIQRTEQRDSAMYRCASSSRDIDNSPLHFGNGTRLTVT.

The genes are TRBV7-2 and TRBJ2-5, with 7 bases aligning to TRBD2. Germline-derived CDR1 and CDR2 are SGHTA and FQGNSA. The ends lost 1 base at V and 3 bases at J; junction bases unmatched: 2. CDR3 length: 14 residues. The CDR3 DNA follows: TGTGCCAGCAGCTTAGTCAGCGGGGAAGAGACCCAGTACTTC. Protein sequence: CASSLVSGEETQYF.

The chain carries TRBV4-1 and TRBJ2-1; D is unclear. The germline CDR1 and CDR2 sequences are MGHRA and YSYEKL. The CDR3 totals 11 residues. The V gene lost 1 base and the J gene lost 15 bases, with 10 bases spanning the gap. CDR3 sequence reads: CASSQARARFF. The DNA of the CDR3 is TGCGCCAGCAGCCAAGCCCGGGCGAGGTTCTTC.

This clone has more than one count but fewer than ten. The J gene is TRBJ1-1, the V gene TRBV7-9, with TRBD1 matching over 7 bases. This CDR3 is built from 14 residues. J lost 7 bases, V lost 5 bases, and 10 bases had no gene match. Germline CDR1 SEHNR, CDR2 FQNEAQ (reference sequence). As DNA, the CDR3 is TGTGCCAGCAGCATTGACAGGGTCTCCATTGAAGCTTTCTTT. Translating gives CASSIDRVSIEAFF.

The V and J genes are TRBV29-1 and TRBJ2-3; D unresolved. Germline lookup yields CDR1 SQVTM and CDR2 ANQGSEA. CDR3 length: 11 amino acids. The germline V and J ends were trimmed by 7 bases and 0 bases, with 5 bases remaining between them. CDR3 DNA sequence: TGCAGCGCGACTAGCACAGATACGCAGTATTTT. This gives the protein CSATSTDTQYF.

This clone was counted a few times. V and J are TRBV18 and TRBJ2-1; the match to TRBD2 covers 13 bases. V shed 1 base, J shed 6 bases, and the junction held 12 bases outside the gene matches. The germline gives CDR1 KGHSH, CDR2 LQKENI. The CDR3 runs 19 residues. The CDR3 here is CASSPRTSGRALPANEQFF. For the CDR3, the DNA is TGTGCCAGCTCACCACGCACTAGCGGGAGGGCCCTACCAGCCAATGAGCAGTTCTTC.

This clone appeared a single time. The chain has TRBV27 and TRBJ2-5; weak D call: TRBD2 (6 bases). Per germline, CDR1 MNHEY and CDR2 SMNVEV (reference sequence). This CDR3 has 14 residues. Deletions cut 6 bases from V and 5 bases from J, with 16 bases between. CDR3 sequence (DNA): TGTGCCAGCAGCACCCCGGGAGCCGGTGAGACCCAGTACTTC. Its protein product is CASSTPGAGETQYF.

This clone was seen a few times. The chain uses TRBV28 and TRBJ1-5; 9 nucleotides line up with TRBD1. The germline V gene encodes CDR1 MDHEN and CDR2 SYDVKM. V shed 5 bases, J shed 5 bases, and the junction held 7 bases outside the gene matches. The length of the CDR3 is 15 residues. The CDR3 is CASSTGQGYDQPQHF. CDR3 DNA: TGTGCCAGCAGTACTGGACAGGGGTACGATCAGCCCCAGCATTTT.

The chain links TRBV10-3 to TRBJ2-3; D perhaps matches TRBD1 (6 bases). The V end lost 10 bases, the J end lost 0 bases, and 11 bases lay between the germline ends. CDR1 and CDR2 (germline): ENHRY, SYGVKD. The CDR3 has 13 amino acids. The CDR3 protein is CATGTPSTDTQYF. The CDR3 DNA is TGTGCCACCGGGACACCTAGCACAGATACGCAGTATTTT.

This clone was seen just once. This chain joins TRBV30 and TRBJ1-1; TRBD1 matches 7 bases. The CDR3 is 14 amino acids. V gave up 3 bases and J gave up 0 bases; unmatched junction bases: 4. Germline V gives CDR1 GTSNPN, CDR2 SVGIG (reference sequence). The CDR3: CAWRAGGLNTEAFF. Here the CDR3 DNA reads TGTGCCTGGAGGGCAGGGGGACTGAACACTGAAGCTTTCTTT. Together with reference TRBV30 and TRBJ1-1, the CDR3 gives the full variable domain: SQTIHQWPATLVQPVGSPLSLECTVEGTSNPNLYWYRQAAGRGLQLLFYSVGIGQISSEVPQNLSASRPQDRQFILSSKKLLLSDSGFYLCAWRAGGLNTEAFFGQGTRLTVV.

This chain links TRBV7-2 with TRBJ2-3; tentatively, D is TRBD1 (5 bases). CDR1 and CDR2 (germline): SGHTA, FQGNSA. V was trimmed by 3 bases and J by 4 bases, leaving 14 bases between them. CDR3 length: 15 amino acids. CDR3 loop: CASSFGGQGADTQYF. CDR3 DNA: TGTGCCAGCAGCTTTGGTGGCCAGGGTGCAGATACGCAGTATTTT.

The V and J genes are TRBV4-3 and TRBJ2-3; no firm D call. This CDR3 is 14 amino acids long. V was trimmed by 0 bases and J by 0 bases, leaving 4 bases between them. Germline assignment: CDR1 LGHNA and CDR2 YSLEER. CDR3 sequence: CASSQDRSTDTQYF. The CDR3 DNA sequence: TGCGCCAGCAGCCAAGATCGGAGCACAGATACGCAGTATTTT.

Note on this clone: The junction departs from the called germline gene at one end, perhaps through a read error. This sequence joins TRBV6-5 and TRBJ2-7, with D uncertain. The length of the CDR3 is 15 residues. CDR1 and CDR2 from the germline V gene are MNHEY and SVGAGI. The CDR3 here is CASSYSVTSLYAQYF. DNA for the CDR3: TGTGCCAGCAGTTACTCGGTCACATCCCTATACGCGCAGTACTTC.

V and J are TRBV9 and TRBJ2-7; a possible D gene is TRBD1 (6 bases). The V gene's germline CDR1 is SGDLS and CDR2 YYNGEE. The V end was cut by 0 bases, the J end by 4 bases, with 14 bases between. The length of the CDR3 is 15 residues. CDR3 in DNA: TGTGCCAGCAGCGTAGAAGGCAGGGGCGGGTACGAGCAGTACTTC. This translates into CASSVEGRGGYEQYF.

This clone has just a few counts. The chain carries TRBV7-2 and TRBJ2-1; D remains ambiguous. In germline, CDR1 is SGHTA, CDR2 FQGNSA. Trimming cost V 2 bases and J 3 bases, with 5 bases left between them. The CDR3 has 13 residues. CDR3 in DNA: TGTGCCAGCAGCTTACAAGTCTACAATGAGCAGTTCTTC. Translation gives CASSLQVYNEQFF.

This clone turned up a few times. This chain joins TRBV5-8 and TRBJ2-1; 7 positions agree with TRBD2. V lost 2 bases, J lost 1 base, and 3 bases stayed unmatched. Germline CDR1 SGHTS, CDR2 YDEGEE. The CDR3 extends over 15 amino acids. This CDR3 reads CASSLASGSYNEQFF. Here the CDR3 DNA reads TGTGCCAGCAGCTTAGCTAGCGGTTCCTACAATGAGCAGTTCTTC.

This clone was counted a few times. The chain is built from TRBV7-3 and TRBJ1-3; 7 bases match TRBD1. Looked up from germline, CDR1 is SGHTA and CDR2 is FQGTGA. The CDR3 is 15 residues long. V lost 5 bases to trimming and J lost 8 bases; unmatched junction nucleotides: 12. The CDR3 DNA reads as TGTGCCAGCAGCCGTGCTGACAGGGCTCGGGACACCATATATTTT. It is translated as CASSRADRARDTIYF.

This clone was counted a few times. J is TRBJ1-1 and V is TRBV23-1, with 9 bases aligning to TRBD1. TRBV23-1 belongs to the ORF category, with a function that is uncertain. With 2 bases clipped from V and 4 bases from J, the junction kept 5 bases outside the gene matches. The CDR3 consists of 15 residues. The CDR3 protein is CASSQTQGASTEAFF. CDR3 sequence (DNA): TGCGCCAGCAGTCAAACACAGGGGGCGTCCACTGAAGCTTTCTTT.

The chain carries TRBV5-4 and TRBJ2-5; the match to TRBD1 covers 7 bases. After removal of 4 bases from V and 5 bases from J, the junction contained 11 bases not matched to a gene. This CDR3 has 15 residues. Germline V gene data show CDR1 as SGHNT and CDR2 as YYREEE (reference sequence). The CDR3, as DNA: TGTGCCAGCAGCCCGAAACCTACAGGGGTGGAGACCCAGTACTTC. This sequence encodes CASSPKPTGVETQYF.

V usage is TRBV5-1 and J usage is TRBJ2-7, with D maybe TRBD2 (5 bases). This CDR3 has 15 amino acids. Per germline, CDR1 SGHRS and CDR2 YFSETQ. V lost 3 bases, J lost 4 bases, and 17 bases lay in between. CDR3 coding DNA: TGCGCCAGCAGCTCAACGGGCTGGGAGCCTTACGAGCAGTACTTC. It yields the protein CASSSTGWEPYEQYF.

This chain uses TRBV5-1 with TRBJ2-7; 8 positions match TRBD2. The germline V gene has CDR1 SGHRS and CDR2 YFSETQ. V was clipped by 3 bases and J by 0 bases; unmatched bases: 8. This CDR3 has 16 residues. CDR3 nucleotide sequence: TGCGCCAGCAGCTACGGACTAGCCCGGAGCTCCTACGAGCAGTACTTC. Translated, it gives CASSYGLARSSYEQYF.

The chain recombines TRBV6-5 with TRBJ2-3; a weak D match, TRBD2 (5 bases). The CDR3 spans 15 residues. V was pared by 0 bases and J by 0 bases, with 7 bases between. Germline V lookup: CDR1 MNHEY, CDR2 SVGAGI. CDR3 in DNA: TGTGCCAGCAGTTACTCGCGGAGGAGCACAGATACGCAGTATTTT. Its translation is CASSYSRRSTDTQYF.